The sequence of this TCR beta chain was determined in a study of OX40 agonist ivuxolimab in advanced cancers. Assay used: immunoSEQ multiplex PCR; TCRdb lists only in-frame clones, some missing. This sample yields around 62,000 clones, of which more than 65% are seen a single time; about 5.1% belongs to the top ten. V dropped 3 bases and J dropped 6 bases, with 11 bases sitting between them. This CDR3 has 13 amino acids. The germline gives CDR1 MNHEY, CDR2 SMNVEV (reference sequence). Blood draws occurred at baseline, cycle 4 day 1, and cycle 7 day 1. Regarding the study as a whole: On average, CD8+ T cells had more expanded clones than CD4+.

With regard to this clone: Its antigen is undetermined.

The chain recombines TRBV27 with TRBJ2-5; no definite D call. This clonotype originated in an adult with an advanced solid tumor such as melanoma, head and neck, liver or kidney cancer. The sample was CD4+ or CD8+ T cells sorted from blood, taken in a trial of the OX40 agonist ivuxolimab. CDR3 amino acids: CASSLNSRKTQYF. DNA of the CDR3: TGTGCCAGCAGTTTGAACAGTCGTAAGACCCAGTACTTC.